This TCR beta chain derives from a study of regulatory T cells in long-lasting Graves disease. Building of the TCR beta libraries involved iRepertoire HTBI primers and Arm-PCR of CDR3 regions. TCRdb passed the multiplex PCR reads through MiXCR, listing each CDR3 protein once. The table has about 470,000 distinct CDR3 sequences, about 22% seen once. V lost 3 bases to trimming and J lost 0 bases; unmatched junction nucleotides: 4. CDR3 length: 15 amino acids. Germline V gene data show CDR1 as KGHSH and CDR2 as LQKENI. Noted time point: persistent/refractory GD, antithyroid drugs over 5 years with positive TRAb. The TCR library was made from RNA that had been extracted from PBMCs in TRIzol.

Material: peripheral blood mononuclear cells (PBMCs), obtained when the disease was refractory, from a patient treated with antithyroid drugs. The source is a female donor with Graves disease. The chain has TRBV18 and TRBJ2-5; 7 positions match TRBD1. The CDR3 sequence: CASSPPGQNQETQYF. CDR3 sequence (DNA): TGTGCCAGCTCACCCCCGGGACAGAACCAAGAGACCCAGTACTTC.